This entry is about one T cell receptor (beta chain). Clones were read by immunoSEQ multiplex PCR, and TCRdb kept only the in-frame ones, dropping some. The sample carries about 15,000 clones, 80% to 90% recorded once. This sample is part of a study of T cell changes during pregnancy in multiple sclerosis. The germline V gene has CDR1 MGHRA and CDR2 YSYEKL. The CDR3 sequence is 13 residues long. V lost 4 bases and J 8 bases, leaving 11 bases between the germline ends. The chain couples TRBV4-1 to TRBJ1-4; D possibly corresponds to TRBD1 (6 bases). This clonotype originated in a female donor with multiple sclerosis, enrolled in a pregnancy study. The material was CD8+ T cells from peripheral blood mononuclear cells, obtained in the first trimester of pregnancy. CDR3: CASSPPRGEKLFF. The CDR3 DNA reads TGCGCCAGCAGCCCCCCAAGGGGGGAAAAACTGTTTTTT.